The sequence of this TCR beta chain was determined in a study of cytomegalovirus exposure and HLA in healthy donors. This clone was recorded a few times. Its target is not known. Nominally healthy donors were sampled, though unrecorded immune exposures were likely. With 60 Vbeta and 13 Jbeta primers, the PCR was carried out. TCRdb's table, derived via immunoSEQ multiplex PCR, lists solely in-frame clones and lacks some. The sample lists fewer than 150,000 clones; around 72% were seen once. The junction had 6 bases not matched to a gene; V was cut back by 3 bases and J by 3 bases. The CDR3 sequence is 16 residues long. Germline V gene data show CDR1 as MNHEY and CDR2 as SMNVEV (reference sequence). Study conclusions and caveats: Productive rates of about 90% or about 30% were seen for most TCR beta V segments in an earlier analysis.

This chain connects TRBV27 to TRBJ1-1; 11 nucleotides line up with TRBD1. The receptor was derived from a human donor in good health. The sequenced material came from PBMCs. CDR3 DNA: TGTGCCAGCAGTTTGATTCCGGGACAGGGGGACACTGAAGCTTTCTTT. Its translation: CASSLIPGQGDTEAFF.